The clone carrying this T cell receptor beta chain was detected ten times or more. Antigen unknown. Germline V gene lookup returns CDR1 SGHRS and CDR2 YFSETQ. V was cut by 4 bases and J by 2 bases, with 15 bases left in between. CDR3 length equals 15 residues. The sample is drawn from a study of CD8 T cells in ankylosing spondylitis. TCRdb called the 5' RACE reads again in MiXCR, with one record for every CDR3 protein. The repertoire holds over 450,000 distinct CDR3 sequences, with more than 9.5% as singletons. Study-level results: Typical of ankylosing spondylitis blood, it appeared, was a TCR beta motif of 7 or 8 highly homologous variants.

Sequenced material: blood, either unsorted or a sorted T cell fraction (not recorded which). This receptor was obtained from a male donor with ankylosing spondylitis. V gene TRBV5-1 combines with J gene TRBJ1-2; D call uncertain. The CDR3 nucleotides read TGCGCCAGCAGCCAAAGACAAGGGCCAAACTATGGCTACACCTTC. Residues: CASSQRQGPNYGYTF.